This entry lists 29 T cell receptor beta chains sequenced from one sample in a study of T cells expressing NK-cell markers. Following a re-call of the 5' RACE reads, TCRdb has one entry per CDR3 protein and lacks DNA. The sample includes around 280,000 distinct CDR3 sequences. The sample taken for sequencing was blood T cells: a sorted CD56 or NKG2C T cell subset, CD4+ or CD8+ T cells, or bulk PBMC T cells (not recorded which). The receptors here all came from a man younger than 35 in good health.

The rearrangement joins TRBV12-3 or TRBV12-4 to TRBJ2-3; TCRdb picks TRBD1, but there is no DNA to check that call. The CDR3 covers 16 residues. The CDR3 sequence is CASSPGTGTGTDTQYF.

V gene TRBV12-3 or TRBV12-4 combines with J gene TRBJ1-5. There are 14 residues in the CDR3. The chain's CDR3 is CASEGGGSNQPQHF.

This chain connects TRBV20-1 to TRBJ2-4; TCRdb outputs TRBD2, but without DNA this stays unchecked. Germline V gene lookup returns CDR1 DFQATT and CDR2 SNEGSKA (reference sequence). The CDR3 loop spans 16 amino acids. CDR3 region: CSAIQGLALKGNIQYF.

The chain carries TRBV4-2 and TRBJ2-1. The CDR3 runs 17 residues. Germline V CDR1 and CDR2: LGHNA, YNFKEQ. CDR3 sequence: CASSQDPGWDSYNEQFF.

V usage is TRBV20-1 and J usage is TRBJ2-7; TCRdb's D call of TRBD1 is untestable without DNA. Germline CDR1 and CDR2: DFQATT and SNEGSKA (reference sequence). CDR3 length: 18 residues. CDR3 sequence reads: CSARDDWGHLEKSYEQYF.

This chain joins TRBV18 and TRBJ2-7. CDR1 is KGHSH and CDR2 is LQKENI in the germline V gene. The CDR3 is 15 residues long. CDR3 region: CASSPRGNPSYEQYF. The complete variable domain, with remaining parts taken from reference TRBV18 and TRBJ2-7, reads NAGVMQNPRHLVRRRGQEARLRCSPMKGHSHVYWYRQLPEEGLKFMVYLQKENIIDESGMPKERFSAEFPKEGPSILRIQQVVRGDSAAYFCASSPRGNPSYEQYFGPGTRLTVT.

The CDR3 region is CASSQNDEQYF. J is TRBJ2-7 and V is TRBV2. Germline lookup yields CDR1 SNHLY and CDR2 FYNNEI. This CDR3 has 11 residues.

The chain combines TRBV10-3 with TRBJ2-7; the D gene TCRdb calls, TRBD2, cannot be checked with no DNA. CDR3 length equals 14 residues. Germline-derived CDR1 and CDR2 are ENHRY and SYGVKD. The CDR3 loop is CAIRGLAGNYEQYF.

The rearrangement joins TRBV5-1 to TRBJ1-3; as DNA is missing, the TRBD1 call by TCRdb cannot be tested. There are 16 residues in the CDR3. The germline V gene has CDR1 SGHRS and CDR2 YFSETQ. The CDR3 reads CASSPGTGYEENTIFF.

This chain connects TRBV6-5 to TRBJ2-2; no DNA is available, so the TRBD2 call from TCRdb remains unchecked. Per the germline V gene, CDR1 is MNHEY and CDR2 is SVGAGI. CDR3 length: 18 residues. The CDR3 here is CASSLGTSGSISTGELFF.

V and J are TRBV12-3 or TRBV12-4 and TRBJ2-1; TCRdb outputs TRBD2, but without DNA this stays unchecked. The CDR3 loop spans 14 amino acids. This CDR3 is CASTLGLAGDEQFF.

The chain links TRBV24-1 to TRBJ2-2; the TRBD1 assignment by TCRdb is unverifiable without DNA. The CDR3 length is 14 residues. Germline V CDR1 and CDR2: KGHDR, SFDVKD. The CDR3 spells CATRGTGRTGELFF.

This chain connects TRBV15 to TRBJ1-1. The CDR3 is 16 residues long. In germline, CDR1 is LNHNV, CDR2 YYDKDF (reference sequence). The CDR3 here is CATSRFTGTRNTEAFF.

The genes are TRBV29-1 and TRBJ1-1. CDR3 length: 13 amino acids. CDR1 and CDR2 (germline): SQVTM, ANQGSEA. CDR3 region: CSVRGRVGTEAFF.

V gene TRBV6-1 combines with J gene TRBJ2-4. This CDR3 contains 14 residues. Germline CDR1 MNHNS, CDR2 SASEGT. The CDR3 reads CASSRGSAKNIQYF.

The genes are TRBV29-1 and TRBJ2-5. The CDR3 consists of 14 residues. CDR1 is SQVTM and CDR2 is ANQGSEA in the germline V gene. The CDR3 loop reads CSVDKAGIQETQYF.

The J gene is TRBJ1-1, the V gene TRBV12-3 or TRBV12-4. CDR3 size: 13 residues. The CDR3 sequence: CASSLGGGIEAFF.

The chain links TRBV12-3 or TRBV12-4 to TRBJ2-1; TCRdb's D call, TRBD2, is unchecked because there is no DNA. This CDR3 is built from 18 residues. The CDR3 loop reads CASRPGLAGGPPYNEQFF.

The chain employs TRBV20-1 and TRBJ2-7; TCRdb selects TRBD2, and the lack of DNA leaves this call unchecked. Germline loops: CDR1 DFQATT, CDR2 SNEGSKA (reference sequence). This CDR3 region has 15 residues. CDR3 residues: CSANSRVAGIYEQYF.

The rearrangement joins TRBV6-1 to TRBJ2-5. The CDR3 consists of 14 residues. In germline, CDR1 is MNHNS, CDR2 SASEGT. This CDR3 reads CASKAFTNFETQYF.

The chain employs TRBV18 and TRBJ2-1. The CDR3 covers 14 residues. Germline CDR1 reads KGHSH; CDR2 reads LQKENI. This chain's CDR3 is CASSPGTTNNEQFF.

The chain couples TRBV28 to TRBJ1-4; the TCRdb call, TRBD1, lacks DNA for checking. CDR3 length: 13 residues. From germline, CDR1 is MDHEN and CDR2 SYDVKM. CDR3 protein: CASSPGQGIGLFF.

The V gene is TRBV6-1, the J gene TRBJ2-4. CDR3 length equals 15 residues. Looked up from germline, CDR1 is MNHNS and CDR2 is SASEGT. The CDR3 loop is CASSRPGLAKNIQYF.

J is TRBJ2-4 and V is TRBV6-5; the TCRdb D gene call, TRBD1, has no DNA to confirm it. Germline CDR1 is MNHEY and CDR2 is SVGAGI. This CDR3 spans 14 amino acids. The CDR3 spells CASSYSGDKNIQYF.

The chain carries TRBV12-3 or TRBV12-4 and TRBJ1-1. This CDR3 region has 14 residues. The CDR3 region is CASSLSGVNTEAFF.

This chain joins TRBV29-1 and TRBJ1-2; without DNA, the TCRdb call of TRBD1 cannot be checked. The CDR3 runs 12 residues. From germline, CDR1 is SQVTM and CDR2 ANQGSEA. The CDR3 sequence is CSGTTVLYGYTF.

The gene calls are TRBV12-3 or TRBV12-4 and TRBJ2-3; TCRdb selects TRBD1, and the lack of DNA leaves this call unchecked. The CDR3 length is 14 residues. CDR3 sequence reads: CASTFRDRVYTQYF.

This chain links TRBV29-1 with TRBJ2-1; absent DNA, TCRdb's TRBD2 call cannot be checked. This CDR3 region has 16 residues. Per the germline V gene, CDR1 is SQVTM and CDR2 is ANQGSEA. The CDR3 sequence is CSAPTPSGRVYNEQFF.

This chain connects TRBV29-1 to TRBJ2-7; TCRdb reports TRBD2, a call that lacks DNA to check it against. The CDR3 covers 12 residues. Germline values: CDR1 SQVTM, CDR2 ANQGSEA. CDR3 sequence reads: CSGAFMDKEQYF.